This entry is about one TCR beta chain. The ends were cut back, 1 base at V and 7 bases at J, with 16 bases in the middle. The germline gives CDR1 SGHAT, CDR2 FQNNGV. The CDR3 extends over 15 amino acids. Generated by immunoSEQ multiplex PCR, the TCRdb table keeps only in-frame clones and is missing some. The table shows about 19,000 clones, with 83% occurring only once. The data originate from a study of OX40 agonist ivuxolimab in advanced cancers. Study as a whole: Three patients responded partially, comprising one with hepatocellular carcinoma and two with cutaneous melanoma.

The input for sequencing was CD4+ or CD8+ T cells sorted from blood, taken in a trial of the OX40 agonist ivuxolimab. This chain uses TRBV11-2 with TRBJ1-2, with a weak D call TRBD1 (5 bases). The sequence was obtained from an adult with an advanced solid tumor such as melanoma, head and neck, liver or kidney cancer. The CDR3 DNA reads TGTGCCAGCAGCTTAGGTTCGGGGGGAGAGTTTGGCTACACCTTC. This gives the protein CASSLGSGGEFGYTF.